This T cell receptor (beta chain) was found in a study of OX40 agonist ivuxolimab in advanced cancers. The assay was immunoSEQ multiplex PCR, and TCRdb's table has in-frame clones only and misses some. This sample has 20,000 to 25,000 clones; around 84% occur once, and the top ten carry about a sixth. The V end was cut by 6 bases, the J end by 7 bases, with 15 bases between. CDR3 size: 13 residues. Germline V gene lookup returns CDR1 KGHSH and CDR2 LQKENI. The clonotype originates from an adult with an advanced solid tumor such as melanoma, head and neck, liver or kidney cancer. This rearrangement joins TRBV18 to TRBJ1-2; unclear D gene. The specimen comprised CD4+ or CD8+ T cells sorted from blood, sampled in a trial of the OX40 agonist ivuxolimab. Here the CDR3 reads CASSPVWEGGYTF. The CDR3 coding sequence is TGTGCCAGCTCGCCAGTCTGGGAGGGTGGCTACACCTTC.